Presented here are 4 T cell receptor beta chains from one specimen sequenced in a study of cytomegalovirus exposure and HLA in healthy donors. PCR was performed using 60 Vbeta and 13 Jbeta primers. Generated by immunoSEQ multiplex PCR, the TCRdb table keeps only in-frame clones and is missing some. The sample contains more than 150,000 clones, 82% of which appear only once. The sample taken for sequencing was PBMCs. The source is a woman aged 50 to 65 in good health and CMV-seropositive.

CDR3 loop: CASSLEQGSYNSPLHF. CDR3 coding DNA: TGTGCCAGCAGCTTAGAACAGGGATCTTATAATTCACCCCTCCACTTT. This chain connects TRBV11-2 to TRBJ1-6, with D possibly matching TRBD1 (6 bases). Trimming shortened V by 0 bases and J by 4 bases, and 10 bases separated the two germline ends. Germline lookup yields CDR1 SGHAT and CDR2 FQNNGV. This CDR3 is 16 amino acids long.

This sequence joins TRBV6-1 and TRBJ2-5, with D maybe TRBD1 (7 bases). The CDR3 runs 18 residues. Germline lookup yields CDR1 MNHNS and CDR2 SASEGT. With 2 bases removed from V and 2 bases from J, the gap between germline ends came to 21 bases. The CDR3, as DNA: TGTGCCAGCAGTGAAACTTTGGGCGGAGGGGGCAAACAAGAGACCCAGTACTTC. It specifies CASSETLGGGGKQETQYF.

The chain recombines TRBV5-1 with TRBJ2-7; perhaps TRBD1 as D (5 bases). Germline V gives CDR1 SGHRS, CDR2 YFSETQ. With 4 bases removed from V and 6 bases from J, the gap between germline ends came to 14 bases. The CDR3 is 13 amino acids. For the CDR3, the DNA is TGCGCCAGCAGCCGTGGGCCAGGGCTCGAGCAGTACTTC. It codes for CASSRGPGLEQYF.

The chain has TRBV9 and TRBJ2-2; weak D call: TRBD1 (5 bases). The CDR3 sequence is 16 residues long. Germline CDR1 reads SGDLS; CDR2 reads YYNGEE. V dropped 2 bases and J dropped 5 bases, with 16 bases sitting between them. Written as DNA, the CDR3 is TGTGCCAGCAGCGTGGGTTTTAGGGGTGGAACCGGGGAGCTGTTTTTT. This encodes CASSVGFRGGTGELFF.